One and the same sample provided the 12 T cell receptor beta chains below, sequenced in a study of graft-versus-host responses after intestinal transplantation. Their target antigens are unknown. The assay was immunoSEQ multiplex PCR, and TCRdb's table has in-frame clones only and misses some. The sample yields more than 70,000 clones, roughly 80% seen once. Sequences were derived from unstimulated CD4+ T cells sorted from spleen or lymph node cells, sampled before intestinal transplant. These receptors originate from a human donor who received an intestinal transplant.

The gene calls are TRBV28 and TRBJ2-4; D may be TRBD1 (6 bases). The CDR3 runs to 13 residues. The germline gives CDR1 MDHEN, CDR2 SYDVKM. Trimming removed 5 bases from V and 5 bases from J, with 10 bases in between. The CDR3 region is CASSLGHENIQYF. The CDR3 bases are TGTGCCAGCAGTCTGGGACATGAAAACATTCAGTACTTC.

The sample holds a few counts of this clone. CDR3 DNA: TGTGCCAGCAGCCCCGGACAGTCCTACGAGCAGTACTTC. The encoded protein is CASSPGQSYEQYF. The V call is TRBV5-6, the J call TRBJ2-7; D perhaps matches TRBD1 (6 bases). CDR1 is SGHDT, CDR2 YYEEEE, per germline. Trimming removed 4 bases from V and 1 base from J, with 9 bases in between. The CDR3 length is 13 residues.

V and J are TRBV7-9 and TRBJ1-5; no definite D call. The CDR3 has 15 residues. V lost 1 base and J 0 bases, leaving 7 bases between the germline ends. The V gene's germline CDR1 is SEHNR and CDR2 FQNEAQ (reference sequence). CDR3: CASSLGQYSNQPQHF. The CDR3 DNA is TGTGCCAGCAGCTTAGGGCAGTATAGCAATCAGCCCCAGCATTTT.

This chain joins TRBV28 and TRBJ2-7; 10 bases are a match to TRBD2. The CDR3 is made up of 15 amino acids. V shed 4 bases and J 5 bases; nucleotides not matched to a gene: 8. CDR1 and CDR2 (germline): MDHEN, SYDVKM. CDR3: CASSSAAGGRHEQYF. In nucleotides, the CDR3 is TGTGCCAGCAGTTCCGCAGCGGGAGGGCGACACGAGCAGTACTTC.

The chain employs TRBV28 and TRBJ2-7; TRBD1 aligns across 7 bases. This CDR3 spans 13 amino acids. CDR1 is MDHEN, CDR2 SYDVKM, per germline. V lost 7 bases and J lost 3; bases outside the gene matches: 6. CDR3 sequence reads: CASTLTGNYEQYF. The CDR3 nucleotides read TGTGCCAGCACCCTGACAGGGAACTACGAGCAGTACTTC.

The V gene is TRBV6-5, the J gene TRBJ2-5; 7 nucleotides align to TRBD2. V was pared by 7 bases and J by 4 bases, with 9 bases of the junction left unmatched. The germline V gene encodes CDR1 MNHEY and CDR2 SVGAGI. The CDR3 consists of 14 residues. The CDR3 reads CASIDWGGTETQYF. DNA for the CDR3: TGTGCCAGCATCGACTGGGGGGGAACAGAGACCCAGTACTTC.

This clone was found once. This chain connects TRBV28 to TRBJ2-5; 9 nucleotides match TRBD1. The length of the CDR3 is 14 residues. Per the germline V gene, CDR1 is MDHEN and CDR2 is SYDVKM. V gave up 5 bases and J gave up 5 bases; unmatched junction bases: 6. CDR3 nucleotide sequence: TGTGCCAGCAGTACAGGGGGCGTCGGGGAGACCCAGTACTTC. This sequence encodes CASSTGGVGETQYF.

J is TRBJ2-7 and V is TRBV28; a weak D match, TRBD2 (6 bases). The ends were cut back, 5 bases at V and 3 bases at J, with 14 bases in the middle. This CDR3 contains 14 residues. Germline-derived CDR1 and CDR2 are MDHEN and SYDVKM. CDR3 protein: CASSPQGGNYEQYF. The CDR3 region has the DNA TGTGCCAGCAGTCCCCAAGGAGGGAACTACGAGCAGTACTTC.

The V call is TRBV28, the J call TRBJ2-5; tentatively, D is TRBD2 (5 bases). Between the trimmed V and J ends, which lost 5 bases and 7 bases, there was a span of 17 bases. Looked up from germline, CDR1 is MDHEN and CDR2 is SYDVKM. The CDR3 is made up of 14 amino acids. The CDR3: CASSPSSDIRTQYF. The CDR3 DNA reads TGTGCCAGCAGTCCTAGCTCTGACATACGGACCCAGTACTTC.

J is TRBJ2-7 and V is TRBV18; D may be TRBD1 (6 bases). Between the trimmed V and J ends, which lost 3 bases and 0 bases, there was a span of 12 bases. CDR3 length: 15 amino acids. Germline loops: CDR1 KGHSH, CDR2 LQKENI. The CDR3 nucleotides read TGTGCCAGCTCACCTTTCCGGGACACCTCCTACGAGCAGTACTTC. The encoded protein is CASSPFRDTSYEQYF. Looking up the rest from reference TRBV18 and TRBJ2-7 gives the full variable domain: NAGVMQNPRHLVRRRGQEARLRCSPMKGHSHVYWYRQLPEEGLKFMVYLQKENIIDESGMPKERFSAEFPKEGPSILRIQQVVRGDSAAYFCASSPFRDTSYEQYFGPGTRLTVT.

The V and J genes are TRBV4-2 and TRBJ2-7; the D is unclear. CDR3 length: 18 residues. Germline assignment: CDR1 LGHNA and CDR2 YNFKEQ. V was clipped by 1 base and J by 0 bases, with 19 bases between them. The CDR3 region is CASSQGGGLSPSSYEQYF. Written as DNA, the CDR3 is TGTGCCAGCAGCCAAGGAGGCGGTCTCTCCCCTAGCTCCTACGAGCAGTACTTC.

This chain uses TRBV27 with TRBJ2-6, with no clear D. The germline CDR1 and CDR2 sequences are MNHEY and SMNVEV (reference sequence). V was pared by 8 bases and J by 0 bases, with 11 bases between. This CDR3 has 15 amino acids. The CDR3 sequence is CASYPGSSGANVLTF. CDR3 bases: TGTGCCAGCTACCCAGGCAGCTCTGGGGCCAACGTCCTGACTTTC.